This TCR beta chain was obtained from a study of blood T cell repertoires in COVID-19. Study background: From T cells, B-cell-depleted T cells, or PBMCs came the material, which was cDNA or gDNA.

Seattle researchers signed up patients amid active infection and tracked them longitudinally. The assay was immunoSEQ multiplex PCR, and TCRdb's table has in-frame clones only and misses some. The sample yields roughly 280,000 clones, around 84% seen once. The CDR3 has 13 residues. This clone has a single count. The V call is TRBV21-1, the J call TRBJ2-7; the D segment call TRBD1 is taken from the table without a DNA check. TRBV21-1 is listed as a pseudogene. This receptor was taken from an older woman with COVID-19, enrolled during active disease. Source material: peripheral blood. CDR3 nucleotides: TGTGCCAGCAGCAACCGGGACAGCTACGAGCAGTACTTC. Its translation is CASSNRDSYEQYF.